These 5 T cell receptor beta chains originate from one sample sequenced in a study of blood T cell repertoires in COVID-19. Profiled with immunoSEQ multiplex PCR; TCRdb holds only in-frame clones, not every one. This table holds over 90,000 clones, more than 75% found once. The sequenced sample consisted of peripheral blood. The receptors originated from a man aged 60 to 75 with active or convalescent COVID-19.

This rearrangement joins TRBV18 to TRBJ2-3, with 10 bases fitting TRBD2. This CDR3 spans 18 amino acids. Trimming took 3 bases from V and 5 from J; bases not matched to a gene: 14. CDR1 and CDR2 from the germline V gene are KGHSH and LQKENI. CDR3 nucleotide sequence: TGTGCCAGCTCACCCTTTGGATCCGGGACTAGCGCCCAAGATACGCAGTATTTT. It is translated as CASSPFGSGTSAQDTQYF. Full variable domain (remainder filled in from reference TRBV18 and TRBJ2-3): NAGVMQNPRHLVRRRGQEARLRCSPMKGHSHVYWYRQLPEEGLKFMVYLQKENIIDESGMPKERFSAEFPKEGPSILRIQQVVRGDSAAYFCASSPFGSGTSAQDTQYFGPGTRLTVL.

This chain joins TRBV18 and TRBJ1-1, with 7 bases aligning to TRBD1. The CDR3 contains 17 residues. The V gene's germline CDR1 is KGHSH and CDR2 LQKENI. Trimming removed 1 base from V and 0 bases from J; junction bases left unmatched: 8. The CDR3 DNA sequence: TGTGCCAGCTCACCACAGGGAGGACAGGTCATGAACACTGAAGCTTTCTTT. Protein sequence: CASSPQGGQVMNTEAFF.

This clone turned up a few times. The chain recombines TRBV30 with TRBJ2-7, with 9 bases matching TRBD2. The CDR3 is 15 residues long. CDR1 is GTSNPN, CDR2 SVGIG, per germline (reference sequence). V was pared by 0 bases and J by 3 bases, with 6 bases of the junction left unmatched. Written as DNA, the CDR3 is TGTGCCTGGAGTGTGGGTAGCGGGAGAAACTACGAGCAGTACTTC. This encodes CAWSVGSGRNYEQYF.

The chain is built from TRBV5-1 and TRBJ1-4; D gene unclear. V lost 2 bases to trimming and J lost 0 bases, with 11 bases between them. The CDR3 contains 16 residues. Per germline, CDR1 SGHRS and CDR2 YFSETQ. The DNA of the CDR3 is TGCGCCAGCAGCTTAAGCTCACAGACAACTAATGAAAAACTGTTTTTT. Amino acids: CASSLSSQTTNEKLFF.

V usage is TRBV10-3 and J usage is TRBJ1-2, with D possibly matching TRBD1 (5 bases). Germline CDR1 is ENHRY and CDR2 is SYGVKD. This CDR3 is built from 14 residues. The V and J ends lost 6 bases and 4 bases respectively, with 15 bases between them. CDR3 sequence: CAISKGQITYGYTF. CDR3 nucleotides: TGTGCCATCAGCAAGGGGCAGATTACCTATGGCTACACCTTC.